This T cell receptor (beta chain) was sequenced during a study of T cells in Graves' hyperthyroidism and ophthalmopathy (dated by TCRdb to between 2018 and 2021). Notes on the research overall: Peripheral blood samples were taken at the time of initial diagnosis, prior to any treatment. Once sampling was done, hyperthyroidism patients were given methimazole at a starting dose of 30 mg daily, whereas ophthalmopathy patients were given high-dose intravenous methylprednisolone. Whether ophthalmopathy could be predicted prospectively was tested in an independent validation cohort made up of some 20 hyperthyroidism patients plus 17 patients who later progressed to ophthalmopathy. The paper reports TCR Vbeta CDR3 sequencing of approximately 130 peripheral blood samples: approximately 41 ophthalmopathy, 75 to 80 hyperthyroidism and 17 progressor patients. Thyroid tissue and blood T-cell repertoires from several Graves' hyperthyroidism patients were also compared in the study. The 100 discovery patients were randomly divided into training and test sets at a 7:3 ratio. TCR V-J signatures able to tell the groups apart were searched for in a discovery cohort of 100 or so patients, of whom around 42 had Graves' ophthalmopathy and 57 had stable Graves' hyperthyroidism. General findings and caveats noted by the study authors: Most expanded thyroid clonotypes (frequency above 0.001) were also detected in blood, suggesting blood repertoires may reflect thyroid immune responses. In cross-validation, a model built on a 13 V-J signature told ophthalmopathy apart from stable hyperthyroidism with approximately 90% sensitivity and about 81% specificity, and in testing the same model reached 80%/75%. In validation, progression to ophthalmopathy was predicted by the model with 70% to 71% sensitivity and 72.22% specificity, a median of roughly six months before onset. Sample size was not statistically predetermined, and blinding of investigators to group allocation was not performed.

TCR beta CDR3 regions were amplified from RNA transcripts. The TCR CDR3 was subjected to a first round of RT-PCR using the HTBI primer set and the Qiagen OneStep RT-PCR kit. Libraries were constructed in a second round of multiplex PCR, after which size selection and purification were carried out. The libraries were sequenced on an Illumina HiSeq2000 using paired-end 100 bp reads. The source study handled its data this way. SOAPnuke was used to process the raw data, with reads discarded if the reads contained adapters or uncalled bases, had a mean Phred below 15, or lacked an exact constant-primer or identifier match. COPE v1.2.5 was used to merge high-quality paired reads, and clonotypes were defined as unique nucleotide sequences. MiTCR v1.1 was used to align clonotypes to the IMGT TRBV, TRBD and TRBJ reference segments. Only V-J combinations with frequency above 0.0001, covering about 99% of repertoires, were analysed. A TCS score was defined as the ratio between F50 (clonal expansion) and ExV (chaos), using BLOSUM62-based TCRdist between CDR3 peptides within each V-J. Welch's t-statistics and random forest reduced 500 to 550 V-J features to roughly 13, which were used in a naive Bayes classifier (R e1071). TCRdb reanalyzed the raw reads on its own, using fastp at Q25 for trimming and MiXCR for clone calling, and kept in-frame beta chains. When rows share a CDR3 protein, they turn into one entry using the most common DNA and genes. TCRdb assigned the V and J calls; the authors' analysis was not used. This sample holds under 750,000 distinct CDR3 sequences; around a sixth were observed only once. Over 15% of the sample comes from the top ten.

Hyperthyroidism patients were aged 18 to 65 years and newly diagnosed, with disease duration of less than 2 months. Patients with uncontrolled infections, other autoimmune diseases, pregnancy or lactation were excluded. Diagnoses were established on the basis of clinical symptoms, serum thyroxine and TRAb, thyroid ultrasound, and orbital computed tomography. Blood from progressor patients was collected at the time of first diagnosis with hyperthyroidism, before any ophthalmopathy symptoms had appeared. Ficoll-Paque density gradient centrifugation was used to isolate PBMCs from approximately 10 ml of fresh peripheral blood. Progressor patients were defined as those initially diagnosed with Graves' hyperthyroidism in whom ophthalmopathy developed during follow-up. Total RNA was extracted with Trizol reagent, and quality was checked on an Agilent 2100 Bioanalyzer. V gives up 9 bases and J gives up 0 bases, and the segment between their germline ends measures 11 bases. CDR3 length: 13 amino acids, cysteine to phenylalanine. Only the CDR3 region is kept as DNA, spanning 39 bases read in frame from base 1. The germline V gene encodes CDR1 ENHRY and CDR2 SYGVKD.

This clonotype has a handful of counts. No antigen is known for it. The sample holds no much larger clone one base away, and base qualities are not on file. The chain joins TRBV10-3 to TRBJ1-2; no D gene can be assigned with confidence. The TCR comes from a woman between 50 and 59 years old with Graves' hyperthyroidism that later progressed to Graves' ophthalmopathy. Sequencing was carried out using blood. The CDR3 reads CAIGKDPNYGYTF. The nucleotide sequence is given as TGTGCCATTGGGAAGGATCCTAACTATGGCTACACCTTC.